Below, one T cell receptor (beta chain) is given with its context. The CDR3 length is 14 residues. The V gene lost 5 bases and the J gene lost 2 bases, with 9 bases spanning the gap. The germline CDR1 and CDR2 sequences are LNHDA and SQIVND (reference sequence). These data belong to a study of cytomegalovirus exposure and HLA in healthy donors. Use of 60 Vbeta and 13 Jbeta primers characterized the PCR. Method: immunoSEQ multiplex PCR; TCRdb's copy keeps in-frame clones and lacks some. This specimen shows 200,000 to 250,000 clones; the ten leading clones hold about 1%. This sequence originates from a woman aged 25 to 39 in good health and CMV-seropositive. The chain carries TRBV19 and TRBJ2-2; maybe TRBD1 (6 bases). Sequences were obtained from PBMCs. The CDR3 spells CASSWTANTGELFF. CDR3 in DNA: TGTGCCAGTAGTTGGACAGCAAACACCGGGGAGCTGTTTTTT.